These 6 T cell receptor beta chains were sequenced from one sample in a study of OX40 agonist ivuxolimab in advanced cancers. To prepare the library, the immunoSEQ multiplex PCR assay was applied. Not all clones reach the TCRdb copy of this immuneACCESS table, which keeps in-frame sequences only. Checked studies attribute under half of the gap to unresolved V genes and leave the rest unexplained. The table for this sample lists tens of thousands of clones; 84% of them were counted only once. The ten top clones hold roughly 23% of the sample. The sequenced sample was CD4+ or CD8+ T cells sorted from blood, obtained in a trial of the OX40 agonist ivuxolimab. These receptors all come from an adult with an advanced solid tumor such as melanoma, head and neck, liver or kidney cancer.

The chain joins TRBV7-7 to TRBJ2-2; no firm D call. Per the germline V gene, CDR1 is SSHAT and CDR2 is FNYEAQ (reference sequence). The CDR3 is 14 residues long. V lost 1 base, J lost 3 bases, and 6 bases lay in between. The CDR3 DNA reads as TGTGCCAGCAGCTTAGAGGCAGACACCGGGGAGCTGTTTTTT. Translated, it gives CASSLEADTGELFF.

The chain joins TRBV4-1 to TRBJ2-7; 12 bases match TRBD2. CDR1 and CDR2 (germline): MGHRA, YSYEKL. This CDR3 has 16 amino acids. V shed 0 bases, J shed 1 base, and the junction held 1 base outside the gene matches. CDR3 bases: TGCGCCAGCAGCCAAGATGGACTAGCGGGGTCCTACGAGCAGTACTTC. Protein product: CASSQDGLAGSYEQYF.

The V call is TRBV12-5, the J call TRBJ1-2; weak D call: TRBD1 (6 bases). The germline V gene encodes CDR1 LGHNT and CDR2 FRNRAP. The CDR3 has 17 amino acids. V was shortened by 1 base and J by 6 bases, with 21 bases between the two germline ends. The CDR3 region has the DNA TGTGCTAGTGGTTTGGAACAGGGAGGTCCCCCGTTGAATGGCTACACCTTC. Its protein is CASGLEQGGPPLNGYTF.

The V and J genes are TRBV19 and TRBJ1-4; 7 bases are a match to TRBD1. This CDR3 comprises 15 residues. CDR1 is LNHDA and CDR2 is SQIVND in the germline V gene (reference sequence). The junction had 3 bases not matched to a gene; V was cut back by 5 bases and J by 0 bases. This CDR3 is CASSWGQTTNEKLFF. DNA of the CDR3: TGTGCCAGTAGTTGGGGACAGACAACTAATGAAAAACTGTTTTTT.

This chain links TRBV5-1 with TRBJ2-1; TRBD2 aligns across 13 bases. V shed 4 bases and J 9 bases; nucleotides not matched to a gene: 22. From germline, CDR1 is SGHRS and CDR2 YFSETQ. The CDR3 sequence is 20 residues long. This chain's CDR3 is CASSAKGTSGRAALFGEQFF. The CDR3 DNA follows: TGCGCCAGCAGCGCCAAAGGTACTAGCGGGAGGGCCGCTCTATTCGGTGAGCAGTTCTTC.

V and J are TRBV6-1 and TRBJ2-5, with 8 positions matching TRBD1. V shed 6 bases and J 3 bases; nucleotides not matched to a gene: 9. Germline V gives CDR1 MNHNS, CDR2 SASEGT. CDR3 length: 15 amino acids. The DNA for the CDR3 is TGTGCCAGCAGAGCAGGGGGCGCCCTCAAAGAGACCCAGTACTTC. It specifies CASRAGGALKETQYF.